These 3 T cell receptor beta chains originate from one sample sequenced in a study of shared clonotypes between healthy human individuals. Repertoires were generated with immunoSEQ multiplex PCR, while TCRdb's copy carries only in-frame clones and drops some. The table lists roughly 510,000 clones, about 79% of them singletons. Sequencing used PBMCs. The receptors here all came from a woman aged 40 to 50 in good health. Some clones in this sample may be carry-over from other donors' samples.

CDR3 bases: TGTGCCATCAGTGAGTCGAGACAGATAAATCAGCCCCAGCATTTT. Amino acids: CAISESRQINQPQHF. The chain links TRBV10-3 to TRBJ1-5; D may be TRBD1 (5 bases). Germline lookup yields CDR1 ENHRY and CDR2 SYGVKD. This CDR3 comprises 15 residues. Trimming stripped 0 bases from V and 4 bases from J, with 10 bases between.

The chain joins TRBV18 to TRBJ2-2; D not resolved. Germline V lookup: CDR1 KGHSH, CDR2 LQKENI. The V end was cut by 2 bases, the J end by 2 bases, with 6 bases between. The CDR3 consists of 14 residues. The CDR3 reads CASSPDFNTGELFF. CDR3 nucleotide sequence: TGTGCCAGCTCACCAGACTTTAACACCGGGGAGCTGTTTTTT.

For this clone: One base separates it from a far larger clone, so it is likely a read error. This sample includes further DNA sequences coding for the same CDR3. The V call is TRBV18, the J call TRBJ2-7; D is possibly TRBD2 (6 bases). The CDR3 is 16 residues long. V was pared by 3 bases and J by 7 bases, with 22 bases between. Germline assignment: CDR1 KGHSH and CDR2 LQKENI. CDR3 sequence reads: CASSPIGSGSGWEQYF. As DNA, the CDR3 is TGTGCCAGCTCACCGATTGGTAGCGGCTCAGGGTGGGAGCAGTACTTC.